The clone carrying this T cell receptor beta chain was counted once. The data are from a study of cytomegalovirus exposure and HLA in healthy donors. This CDR3 has 16 amino acids. The trim removed 3 bases at V and 2 bases at J, leaving 7 bases unmatched. The germline gives CDR1 SGHRS, CDR2 YFSETQ. Vbeta (60) and Jbeta (13) primers were used in the PCR. Here immunoSEQ multiplex PCR was the method, and the copy in TCRdb shows in-frame clones only, minus some. The repertoire holds about 90,000 clones, with about 73% as singletons. This chain uses TRBV5-1 with TRBJ2-2; the match to TRBD2 covers 7 bases. The sequencing input was PBMCs. The receptor was derived from a woman between 45 and 65 years old in good health and CMV-seropositive. CDR3 sequence reads: CASSWGGRINTGELFF. The CDR3 bases are TGCGCCAGCAGCTGGGGGGGACGGATCAACACCGGGGAGCTGTTTTTT.